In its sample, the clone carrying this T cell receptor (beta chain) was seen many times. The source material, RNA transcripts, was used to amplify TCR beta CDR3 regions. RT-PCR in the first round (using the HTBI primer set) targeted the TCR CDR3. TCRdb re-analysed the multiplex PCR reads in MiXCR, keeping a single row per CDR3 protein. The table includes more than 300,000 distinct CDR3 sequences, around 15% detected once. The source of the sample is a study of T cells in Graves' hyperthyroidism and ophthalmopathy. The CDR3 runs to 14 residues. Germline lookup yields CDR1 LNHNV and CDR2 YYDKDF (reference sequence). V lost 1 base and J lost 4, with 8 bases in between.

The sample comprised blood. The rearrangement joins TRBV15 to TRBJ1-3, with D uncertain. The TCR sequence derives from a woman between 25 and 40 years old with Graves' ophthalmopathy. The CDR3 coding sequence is TGTGCCACCAGCAGAGCGGGTGAAGGAAACACCATATATTTT. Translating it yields CATSRAGEGNTIYF.